This TCR beta chain was found in a study of cytomegalovirus exposure and HLA in healthy donors. This clone was counted a few times. What it recognizes is unknown. Study-wide points: Productive status was seen about 87% or about 30% of the time for most TCR beta V segments in an earlier analysis. A classifier reportedly called cytomegalovirus status with high sensitivity and specificity.

Researchers ran the PCR with 60 Vbeta and 13 Jbeta primers. The repertoire was sequenced with immunoSEQ multiplex PCR; TCRdb's copy has only in-frame clones and lacks some. The data show fewer than 70,000 clones, approximately 70% seen once. V lost 9 bases to trimming and J lost 1 base, with 12 bases between them. The CDR3 extends over 14 amino acids. Germline V gene data show CDR1 as ENHRY and CDR2 as SYGVKD. What was sequenced was PBMCs. The sequence derives from a male donor in good health and CMV-seropositive. V is TRBV10-3 and J is TRBJ1-4; D may be TRBD1 (6 bases). This CDR3 reads CAILTGRTNEKLFF. CDR3 nucleotide sequence: TGTGCCATACTTACAGGGAGAACTAATGAAAAACTGTTTTTT.